These T cell receptor beta chains were read from a single sample in a study of regulatory T cells in long-lasting Graves disease. In TCRdb, the multiplex PCR reads were re-called with MiXCR into one record per CDR3 protein. The sample gives approximately 400,000 distinct CDR3 sequences, around 20% of which show up once; about a quarter is in the top ten. This sample comprised peripheral blood mononuclear cells (PBMCs), obtained when the disease was refractory, from a patient treated with antithyroid drugs. These receptors were obtained from a female donor with Graves disease. CDR3s include the opening cysteine and the closing phenylalanine or tryptophan. A D gene is named only where the DNA matches it firmly. Clone size is not always given. Where it is, it says once, few, many or a class for expanded clones.

v_call: TRBV3-1; j_call: TRBJ1-1; clone_size: NA; d_call: NA; cdr3_aa: CASSTDGGNTEAFF; cdr3_nt: TGTGCCAGCAGCACAGACGGGGGGAACACTGAAGCTTTCTTT
v_call: TRBV9; j_call: TRBJ1-1; clone_size: few; d_call: TRBD1; cdr3_aa: CASSVVAGGNTEAFF; cdr3_nt: TGTGCCAGCAGCGTAGTAGCAGGGGGGAACACTGAAGCTTTCTTT
v_call: TRBV4-2; j_call: TRBJ2-7; clone_size: NA; d_call: TRBD1; cdr3_aa: CASATGGEQYF; cdr3_nt: TGTGCCAGCGCCACAGGGGGCGAGCAGTACTTC
v_call: TRBV20-1; j_call: TRBJ1-5; clone_size: many; d_call: NA; cdr3_aa: CSADTDGFSHF; cdr3_nt: TGCAGTGCTGACACGGACGGTTTTTCGCATTTT
v_call: TRBV28; j_call: TRBJ2-6; clone_size: NA; d_call: NA; cdr3_aa: CASSFSWSGELDGANVLTF; cdr3_nt: TGTGCCAGCAGTTTTAGTTGGTCAGGGGAGTTGGATGGGGCCAACGTCCTGACTTTC
v_call: TRBV5-1; j_call: TRBJ2-2; clone_size: few; d_call: TRBD1; cdr3_aa: CASSWTGAGELFF; cdr3_nt: TGCGCCAGCAGTTGGACAGGGGCTGGGGAGCTGTTTTTT
v_call: TRBV19; j_call: TRBJ1-5; clone_size: NA; d_call: TRBD1; cdr3_aa: CASSQTPQGASNQPQHF; cdr3_nt: TGTGCCAGTAGTCAAACCCCACAGGGGGCGAGCAATCAGCCCCAGCATTTT
v_call: TRBV19; j_call: TRBJ2-2; clone_size: once; d_call: NA; cdr3_aa: CASRIQGVGELSF; cdr3_nt: TGTGCCAGTCGAATACAGGGCGTCGGGGAGCTGTCTTTT
v_call: TRBV4-1; j_call: TRBJ1-6; clone_size: few; d_call: TRBD1; cdr3_aa: CASSHPETLTGGVNSPLHF; cdr3_nt: TGCGCCAGCAGCCATCCCGAGACGCTAACAGGGGGCGTTAATTCACCCCTCCACTTT
v_call: TRBV20-1; j_call: TRBJ1-3; clone_size: few; d_call: NA; cdr3_aa: CSVTPRPTVSGNTIYF; cdr3_nt: TGCAGTGTTACCCCCCGTCCCACGGTTTCTGGAAACACCATATATTTT
v_call: TRBV7-2; j_call: TRBJ2-7; clone_size: many; d_call: NA; cdr3_aa: CASSLAGTAAYEQYF; cdr3_nt: TGTGCCAGCAGCTTAGCAGGGACTGCCGCCTACGAGCAGTACTTC
v_call: TRBV12-3/TRBV12-4; j_call: TRBJ1-1; clone_size: few; d_call: NA; cdr3_aa: CASSFRYRGGNTEAFF; cdr3_nt: TGTGCCAGCAGTTTTCGTTACAGAGGGGGGAACACTGAAGCTTTCTTT
v_call: TRBV6-1; j_call: TRBJ2-2; clone_size: few; d_call: NA; cdr3_aa: CASTQTGHAGELFF; cdr3_nt: TGTGCCAGCACCCAAACCGGTCACGCCGGGGAGCTGTTTTTT
v_call: TRBV28; j_call: TRBJ2-5; clone_size: many; d_call: NA; cdr3_aa: CASSFGQEETQYF; cdr3_nt: TGTGCCAGCAGTTTCGGGCAGGAAGAGACCCAGTACTTC
v_call: TRBV5-1; j_call: TRBJ1-1; clone_size: NA; d_call: NA; cdr3_aa: CASGLQGLATEAFF; cdr3_nt: TGCGCCAGCGGACTACAGGGCCTGGCCACTGAAGCTTTCTTT
v_call: TRBV5-1; j_call: TRBJ2-7; clone_size: many; d_call: NA; cdr3_aa: CASSLGPNTGQYF; cdr3_nt: TGCGCCAGCAGCTTGGGTCCCAACACCGGGCAGTACTTC
v_call: TRBV7-2; j_call: TRBJ1-2; clone_size: many; d_call: NA; cdr3_aa: CASSEQGGGIGYTF; cdr3_nt: TGTGCCAGCAGCGAACAGGGTGGCGGGATTGGCTACACCTTC
v_call: TRBV7-9; j_call: TRBJ1-6; clone_size: few; d_call: NA; cdr3_aa: CASSFAPSNSPLHF; cdr3_nt: TGTGCCAGCAGCTTCGCACCCTCTAATTCACCCCTCCACTTT
v_call: TRBV12-3/TRBV12-4; j_call: TRBJ2-7; clone_size: many; d_call: TRBD1; cdr3_aa: CASGTGTGIAYEQYF; cdr3_nt: TGTGCCAGCGGGACCGGGACAGGAATCGCCTACGAGCAGTACTTC
v_call: TRBV19; j_call: TRBJ2-1; clone_size: NA; d_call: NA; cdr3_aa: CASREGTGIYNEQFF; cdr3_nt: TGTGCCAGTAGGGAAGGAACAGGAATCTACAATGAGCAGTTCTTC
v_call: TRBV28; j_call: TRBJ2-5; clone_size: many; d_call: NA; cdr3_aa: CASSSTGAGETQYF; cdr3_nt: TGTGCCAGCAGCTCCACGGGGGCCGGGGAGACCCAGTACTTC
v_call: TRBV6-9; j_call: TRBJ1-4; clone_size: many; d_call: NA; cdr3_aa: CASSYSARGPEGELFF; cdr3_nt: TGTGCCAGCAGTTACTCAGCCCGTGGACCGGAGGGAGAACTGTTTTTT